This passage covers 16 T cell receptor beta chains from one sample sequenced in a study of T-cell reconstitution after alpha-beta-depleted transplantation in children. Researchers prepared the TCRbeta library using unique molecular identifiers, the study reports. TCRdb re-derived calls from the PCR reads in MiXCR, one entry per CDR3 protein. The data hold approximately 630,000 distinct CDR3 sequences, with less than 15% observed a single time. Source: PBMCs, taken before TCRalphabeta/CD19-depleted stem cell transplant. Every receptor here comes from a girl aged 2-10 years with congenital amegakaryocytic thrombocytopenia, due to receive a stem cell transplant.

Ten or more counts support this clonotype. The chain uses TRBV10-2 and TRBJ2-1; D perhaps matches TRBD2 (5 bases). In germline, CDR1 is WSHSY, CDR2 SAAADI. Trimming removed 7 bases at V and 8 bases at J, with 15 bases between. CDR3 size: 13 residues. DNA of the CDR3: TGCGCCAGCACATTTAGTACCGGGGATGAGCAGTTCTTC. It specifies CASTFSTGDEQFF.

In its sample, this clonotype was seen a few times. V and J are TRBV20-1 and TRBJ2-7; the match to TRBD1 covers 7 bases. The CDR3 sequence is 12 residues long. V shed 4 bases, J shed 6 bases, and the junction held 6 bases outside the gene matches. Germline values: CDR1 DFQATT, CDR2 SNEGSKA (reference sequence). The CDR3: CSAILTGVEQYF. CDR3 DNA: TGCAGTGCTATTTTAACAGGGGTCGAGCAGTACTTC.

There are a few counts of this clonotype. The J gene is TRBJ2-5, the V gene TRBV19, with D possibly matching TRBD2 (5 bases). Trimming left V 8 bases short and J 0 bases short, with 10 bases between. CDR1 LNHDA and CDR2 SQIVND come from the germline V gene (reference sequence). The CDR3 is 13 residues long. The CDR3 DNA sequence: TGTGCCAGTTCGAAGGACTACCAAGAGACCCAGTACTTC. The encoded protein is CASSKDYQETQYF.

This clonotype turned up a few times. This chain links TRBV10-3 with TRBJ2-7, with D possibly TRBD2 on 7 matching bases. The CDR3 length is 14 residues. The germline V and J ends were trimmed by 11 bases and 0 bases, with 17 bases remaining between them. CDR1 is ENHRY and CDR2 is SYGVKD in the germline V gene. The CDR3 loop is CAARERDNSYEQYF. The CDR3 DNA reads TGTGCCGCCCGCGAGCGGGACAACTCCTACGAGCAGTACTTC.

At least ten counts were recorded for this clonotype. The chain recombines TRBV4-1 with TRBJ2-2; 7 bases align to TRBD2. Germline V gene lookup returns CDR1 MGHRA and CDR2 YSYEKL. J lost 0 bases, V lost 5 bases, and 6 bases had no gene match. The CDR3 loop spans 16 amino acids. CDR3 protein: CASSELGLTNTGELFF. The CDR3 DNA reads TGCGCCAGCAGCGAACTGGGACTAACGAACACCGGGGAGCTGTTTTTT.

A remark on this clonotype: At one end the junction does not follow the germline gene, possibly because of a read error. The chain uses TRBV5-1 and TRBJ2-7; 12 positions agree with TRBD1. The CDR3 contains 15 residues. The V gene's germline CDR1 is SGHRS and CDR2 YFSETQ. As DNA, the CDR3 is TGCGTCAGCAGCGCGGGACAGGGGGCTCCCTACGAGCAGTACTTC. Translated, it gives CVSSAGQGAPYEQYF.

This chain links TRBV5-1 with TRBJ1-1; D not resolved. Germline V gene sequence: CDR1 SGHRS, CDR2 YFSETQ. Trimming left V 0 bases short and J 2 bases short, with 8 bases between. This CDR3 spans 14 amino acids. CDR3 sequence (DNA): TGCGCCAGCAGCTTGGAAGTCAGTAACACTGAAGCTTTCTTT. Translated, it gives CASSLEVSNTEAFF.

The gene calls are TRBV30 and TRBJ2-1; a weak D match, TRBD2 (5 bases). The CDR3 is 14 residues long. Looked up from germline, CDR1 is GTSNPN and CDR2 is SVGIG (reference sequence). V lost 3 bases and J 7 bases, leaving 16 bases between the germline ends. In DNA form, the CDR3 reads TGTGCCTGGAGCCCCAGAGTAGCGTTTAATGAGCAGTTCTTC. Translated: CAWSPRVAFNEQFF. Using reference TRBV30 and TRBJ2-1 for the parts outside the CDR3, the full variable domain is SQTIHQWPATLVQPVGSPLSLECTVEGTSNPNLYWYRQAAGRGLQLLFYSVGIGQISSEVPQNLSASRPQDRQFILSSKKLLLSDSGFYLCAWSPRVAFNEQFFGPGTRLTVL.

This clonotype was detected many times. Here the CDR3 reads CSLGTRNTGELFF. The DNA of the CDR3 is TGCAGTCTAGGGACTCGAAACACCGGGGAGCTGTTTTTT. This sequence joins TRBV20-1 and TRBJ2-2; weak D call: TRBD2 (6 bases). The CDR3 loop spans 13 amino acids. Germline V gene data show CDR1 as DFQATT and CDR2 as SNEGSKA (reference sequence). V was cut by 8 bases and J by 2 bases, with 12 bases left in between.

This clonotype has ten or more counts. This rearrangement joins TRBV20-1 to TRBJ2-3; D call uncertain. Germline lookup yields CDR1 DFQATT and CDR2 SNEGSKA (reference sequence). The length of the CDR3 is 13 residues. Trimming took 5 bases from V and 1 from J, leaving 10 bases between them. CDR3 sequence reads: CSAFSSGTDTQYF. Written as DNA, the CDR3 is TGCAGTGCTTTCTCCAGCGGCACAGATACGCAGTATTTT.

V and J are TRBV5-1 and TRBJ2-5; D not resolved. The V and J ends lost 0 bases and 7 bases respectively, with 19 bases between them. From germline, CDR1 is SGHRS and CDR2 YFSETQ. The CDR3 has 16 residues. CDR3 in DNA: TGCGCCAGCAGCTTGGGCCTAGAACTAAACCCGGGGACCCAGTACTTC. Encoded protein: CASSLGLELNPGTQYF.

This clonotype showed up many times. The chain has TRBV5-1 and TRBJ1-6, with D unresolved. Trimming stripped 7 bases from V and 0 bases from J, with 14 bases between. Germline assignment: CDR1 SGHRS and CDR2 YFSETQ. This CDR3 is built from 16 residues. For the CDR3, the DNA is TGCGCCAGCGGGCTGGGAGTGGACTCCTATAATTCACCCCTCCACTTT. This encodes CASGLGVDSYNSPLHF.

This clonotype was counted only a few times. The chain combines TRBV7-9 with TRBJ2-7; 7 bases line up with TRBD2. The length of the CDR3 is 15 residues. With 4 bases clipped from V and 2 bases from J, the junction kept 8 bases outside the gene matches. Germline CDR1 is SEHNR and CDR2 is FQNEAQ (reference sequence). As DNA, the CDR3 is TGTGCCAGCAGCTCTGCTAGCGGAAGCGCCTACGAGCAGTACTTC. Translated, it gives CASSSASGSAYEQYF. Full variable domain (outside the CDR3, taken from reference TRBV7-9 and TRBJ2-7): DTGVSQNPRHKITKRGQNVTFRCDPISEHNRLYWYRQTLGQGPEFLTYFQNEAQLEKSRLLSDRFSAERPKGSFSTLEIQRTEQGDSAMYLCASSSASGSAYEQYFGPGTRLTVT.

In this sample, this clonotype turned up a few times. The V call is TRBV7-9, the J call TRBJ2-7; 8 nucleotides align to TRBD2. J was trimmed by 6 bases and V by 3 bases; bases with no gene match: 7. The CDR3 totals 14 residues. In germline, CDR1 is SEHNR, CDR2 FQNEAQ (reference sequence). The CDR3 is CASSFGRGVSEQYF. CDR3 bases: TGTGCCAGCAGCTTTGGGCGGGGGGTCTCCGAGCAGTACTTC.

CDR3 bases: TGCAGCGTTGTCGGGGGAGCCTACAATGAGCAGTTCTTC. This codes for CSVVGGAYNEQFF. The gene calls are TRBV29-1 and TRBJ2-1; D perhaps matches TRBD2 (6 bases). The CDR3 runs to 13 residues. The germline V gene has CDR1 SQVTM and CDR2 ANQGSEA. Trimming cost V 4 bases and J 2 bases, with 9 bases left between them.

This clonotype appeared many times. In DNA, the CDR3 is TGTGCCAGCAGCTCTAGTACCAGAGAGACCCAGTACTTC. Translating it yields CASSSSTRETQYF. The J gene is TRBJ2-5, the V gene TRBV12-3 or TRBV12-4; no firm D call. V lost 6 bases and J lost 4, with 12 bases in between. The CDR3 is 13 amino acids.